This paragraph reports one T cell receptor beta chain. Assay used: immunoSEQ multiplex PCR; TCRdb lists only in-frame clones, some missing. This sample has 70,000 to 95,000 clones; about 83% occur once, and the top ten carry 1.2% to 1.5%. This sample stems from a study of lymphopenia after photon versus proton radiotherapy. The source of this sequence is a man in his 60s with pancreatic cancer. Sequencing was performed on peripheral blood, taken from a patient treated with proton-based radiotherapy.

CDR3: CASSLGLAGVPTGELFF. The CDR3, as DNA: TGTGCCAGCAGTCTGGGACTAGCGGGAGTCCCCACCGGGGAGCTGTTTTTT. The chain employs TRBV28 and TRBJ2-2, with 14 bases lining up with TRBD2. The V segment lost 5 bases and the J segment 4 bases; nucleotides outside the gene matches: 6. Germline assignment: CDR1 MDHEN and CDR2 SYDVKM. The CDR3 totals 17 residues.